A selection of T cell receptor beta chains follows, all from one sample in a study of post-analysis software for immune sequencing data. TCRdb ran MiXCR on the PCR reads and lists one entry per CDR3 protein. The data show 650,000 to 900,000 distinct CDR3 sequences, with about 45% seen just once and approximately 4.4% held by the top ten. The material sequenced was blood. Receptors were obtained from a girl between 5 and 17 years old with multiple sclerosis. The CDR3 runs from the conserved cysteine through the conserved F or W. Fields, in order: clone size, D gene, V gene, J gene, CDR3 DNA, CDR3 protein. D genes are given only for firm matches. Rows give clone size only sometimes, using once, few, many, or a class for an expanded clone.

few	NA	TRBV28	TRBJ1-1	TGTGCCAGCAGTTTAGGGGGGTGGGACACTGAAGCTTTCTTT	CASSLGGWDTEAFF
NA	TRBD2	TRBV29-1	TRBJ2-7	TGCAGCGTTGGGGCTAGCGGAGACGGGGAGCAGTACTTC	CSVGASGDGEQYF
NA	TRBD2	TRBV20-1	TRBJ2-7	TGCAGTGCCCTTCCTAGCGGGTCCTACGAGCAGTACTTC	CSALPSGSYEQYF
NA	TRBD2	TRBV7-2	TRBJ2-1	TGTGCCACCAGCCGCACGGCGGGAGATGAGCAGTTCTTC	CATSRTAGDEQFF
NA	TRBD2	TRBV5-1	TRBJ2-1	TGCGCCAGCAGCCCACCGCTAGCGGGAGGGCGGAATGAGCAGTTCTTC	CASSPPLAGGRNEQFF
NA	NA	TRBV2	TRBJ2-3	TGTGCCAGCAGTGAGAACAGGGTTGGGGCACTGGATACGCAGTATTTT	CASSENRVGALDTQYF
NA	TRBD2	TRBV2	TRBJ2-2	TGTGCCAGCAGCCCCGTAGCGGGAATAACCGGGGAGCTGTTTTTT	CASSPVAGITGELFF
few	NA	TRBV10-3	TRBJ2-4	TGTGCCATCAGTGATTCGGGAGTAGGTAACATTCAGTACTTC	CAISDSGVGNIQYF
few	TRBD2	TRBV20-1	TRBJ2-7	TGCAGTGCGTCGGGACTAGCAGTAGAGCAGTACTTC	CSASGLAVEQYF
NA	TRBD2	TRBV2	TRBJ2-1	TGTGCCAGCAGTGAAATAGCGGGAGATCTTGGGAATGAGCAGTTCTTC	CASSEIAGDLGNEQFF
NA	NA	TRBV5-1	TRBJ2-7	TGCGCCAGCAGCCCCCCAAGCGGGGGAGGCACAGGGGCCTCCTACGAGCAGTACTTC	CASSPPSGGGTGASYEQYF
NA	TRBD1	TRBV6-1	TRBJ2-6	TGTGCCACGGACCGACAGGGGCCCCGGTCTGGGGCCAACGTCCTGACTTTC	CATDRQGPRSGANVLTF
NA	TRBD1	TRBV7-2	TRBJ2-5	TGTGCCAGCAGCTTGTCTCGACAGGGCGGAGAGACCCAGTACTTC	CASSLSRQGGETQYF
few	NA	TRBV29-1	TRBJ2-5	TGCAGCGTGTCGGGCTTAGCGGAGACCCAGTACTTC	CSVSGLAETQYF
NA	TRBD2	TRBV12-3/TRBV12-4	TRBJ2-1	TGTGCCAGCAGTGAACCTAGCGGGAGCTCGAATGAGCAGTTCTTC	CASSEPSGSSNEQFF
few	TRBD1	TRBV20-1	TRBJ1-2	TGCAGTGCTCCCTACCTCGGGACAGGGGGCAGTTACGGCTACACCTTC	CSAPYLGTGGSYGYTF
NA	TRBD2	TRBV7-9	TRBJ2-5	TGTGCCAGCAGCTTCGGAGGACCTGGGACTAGCGGTCGGGAGACCCAGTACTTC	CASSFGGPGTSGRETQYF
NA	NA	TRBV24-1	TRBJ2-7	TGTGCCACCAGTGATCCTGACAGCTACGAGCAGTACTTC	CATSDPDSYEQYF
NA	NA	TRBV7-9	TRBJ1-2	TGTGCCAGCAGCTTAGCGCCAGCCGATGGCTACACCTTC	CASSLAPADGYTF
few	TRBD1	TRBV12-3/TRBV12-4	TRBJ1-2	TGTGCCAGCACCTTGGGGACAGGGTCCCCCTATGGCTACACCTTC	CASTLGTGSPYGYTF
NA	NA	TRBV7-9	TRBJ1-1	TGTGCCAGCAGCGATCCGTCCGGCCCGAACACTGAAGCTTTCTTT	CASSDPSGPNTEAFF
NA	NA	TRBV11-2	TRBJ1-2	TGTGCCGGCAGCTTAGATTCGAGGGCTAGTGACACCTTC	CAGSLDSRASDTF
NA	NA	TRBV5-6	TRBJ2-1	TGTGCCAGCAGCTTAGCCAGAGTCTACAATGAGCAGTTCTTC	CASSLARVYNEQFF
NA	NA	TRBV5-5	TRBJ2-2	TGTGCCAGCAGCTCTGCGGGTGCCGATAACACCGGGGAGCTGTTTTTT	CASSSAGADNTGELFF
few	NA	TRBV6-5	TRBJ2-1	TGTGCCAGCAGTTACTCGGGAAGGGACAATGAGCAGTTCTTC	CASSYSGRDNEQFF
NA	NA	TRBV6-6	TRBJ2-5	TGTGCCACCACGCCCGGGGGGCCCCAGTACTTC	CATTPGGPQYF
NA	TRBD2	TRBV6-2/TRBV6-3	TRBJ2-1	TGTGCCAGCACCAGTACTAGAGCGGGGTTAACGGGCTCCTACAATGAGCAGTTCTTC	CASTSTRAGLTGSYNEQFF
once	NA	TRBV28	TRBJ1-1	TGTGCCAGCAGTTTAATGGGGGAAACTGAAGCTTTCTTT	CASSLMGETEAFF
few	NA	TRBV4-3	TRBJ2-1	TGCGCCAGCAGCCAAGAGGCAAGGGGAAATTTTTACAATGAGCAGTTCTTC	CASSQEARGNFYNEQFF
NA	NA	TRBV20-1	TRBJ2-3	TGCAGTGGGGTCATCACAGATACGCAGTATTTT	CSGVITDTQYF
many	TRBD2	TRBV7-9	TRBJ2-3	TGTGCCAGCAGCCCTGGACTAGGCGGCACAGATACGCAGTATTTT	CASSPGLGGTDTQYF
NA	TRBD2	TRBV12-3/TRBV12-4	TRBJ2-3	TGTGCCAGCAGCTTTCAGAGCGGGGCAACCACAGATACGCAGTATTTT	CASSFQSGATTDTQYF
few	TRBD2	TRBV6-6	TRBJ2-1	TGTGCCAGCAGTTATAAACTAGCGGGGGACAATGAGCAGTTCTTC	CASSYKLAGDNEQFF
NA	NA	TRBV27	TRBJ2-7	TGTGCCAGCAGAAAAGGCTCCTACGAGCAGTACTTC	CASRKGSYEQYF
few	NA	TRBV10-3	TRBJ2-7	TGTGCCATCGGAGGGGGGGGCTACTACGAGCAGTACTTC	CAIGGGGYYEQYF